This record covers a single TCR beta chain. The conserved closing phenylalanine or tryptophan is absent in this CDR3, likely reflecting a read error. No cell sorting was done before RNA was extracted from the tissue. More than 3 cm separated this lung sample from the edge of the tumor. Between August and November 2014, newly diagnosed, chemotherapy-naive lung cancer patients underwent thoracic surgery in China. The data derive from a study of tumor and adjacent non-tumor tissue in lung cancer. Study-wide context: Patients comprised approximately eleven adenocarcinoma, a couple of squamous cell carcinoma and 1 small cell lung cancer. Some 3.9 million productive TCRbeta reads were obtained per sample on average.

Trimming cost V 0 bases and J 6 bases; bases outside gene matches: 3. Germline V CDR1 and CDR2: SGHTA, FQGTGA. CDR3 length: 15 amino acids. Three rounds of nested PCR, following a modified ARM-PCR protocol, produced the TCRbeta library. Via MiXCR, TCRdb re-called the multiplex PCR reads, giving one row per CDR3 protein. The repertoire holds some 80,000 distinct CDR3 sequences, approximately 73% seen once, with roughly 22% in the top ten. This sequence originates from a woman in her fifties or sixties with non-small cell lung cancer. Sample: distant non-tumor lung tissue. This sequence joins TRBV7-3 and TRBJ2-3; the match to TRBD1 covers 10 bases. CDR3 DNA sequence: TGTGCCAGCAGCTTAACTGGGACAGGGGAGGATACGCAGTATTCT. This sequence encodes CASSLTGTGEDTQYS.